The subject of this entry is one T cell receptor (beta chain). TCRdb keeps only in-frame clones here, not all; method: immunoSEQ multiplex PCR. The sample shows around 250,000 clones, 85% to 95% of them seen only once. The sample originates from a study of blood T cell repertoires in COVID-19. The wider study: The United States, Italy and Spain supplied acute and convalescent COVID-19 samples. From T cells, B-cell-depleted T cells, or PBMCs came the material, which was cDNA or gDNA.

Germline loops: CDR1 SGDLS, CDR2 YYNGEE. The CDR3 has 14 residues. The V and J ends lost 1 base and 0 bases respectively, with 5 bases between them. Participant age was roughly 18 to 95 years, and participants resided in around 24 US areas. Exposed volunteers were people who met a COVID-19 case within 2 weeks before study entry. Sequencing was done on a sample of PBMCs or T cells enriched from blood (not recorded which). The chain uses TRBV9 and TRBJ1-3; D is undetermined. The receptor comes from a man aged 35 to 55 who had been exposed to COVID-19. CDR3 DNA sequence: TGTGCCAGCAGCGTACAAGCCTCTGGAAACACCATATATTTT. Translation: CASSVQASGNTIYF.